This is a list of T cell receptor beta chains from one sample in a study of T cells in Graves' hyperthyroidism and ophthalmopathy. One entry per CDR3 protein, called by TCRdb with MiXCR from the multiplex PCR reads. Of about 420,000 distinct CDR3 sequences in the sample, more than 15% were seen once. Material: blood. The receptors were gathered from a woman aged 18-30 years with Graves' hyperthyroidism. Each CDR3 is given without its conserved first and last residue. Clone size, where shown, is once, few, many, or a class for clones that have expanded.

J | V | size | CDR3
TRBJ2-7 | TRBV7-6 | many | ASSPLAVSEQY
TRBJ2-7 | TRBV19 | few | ASSIAPTGAIEQY
TRBJ1-2 | TRBV4-3 | few | ASSQDPGARRYDYGYT
TRBJ1-1 | TRBV19 | - | ASTGGGNTEAF
TRBJ2-3 | TRBV4-1 | - | ASSQGALDTQY
TRBJ2-7 | TRBV7-9 | many | ASSLEGVVGYEQY
TRBJ2-7 | TRBV20-1 | many | SASSGRAQGSEQY
TRBJ2-7 | TRBV12-3/TRBV12-4 | - | ASSATGVVVEQY
TRBJ2-7 | TRBV14 | - | ASSQGTVVAYEQY
TRBJ2-3 | TRBV6-4 | few | ASSEDGSTDTQY
TRBJ2-1 | TRBV12-3/TRBV12-4 | once | ASSFSGAGAYNEQF
TRBJ2-7 | TRBV29-1 | many | SAQGGIRYEQY
TRBJ1-2 | TRBV19 | few | ASRIPGLIYGYT
TRBJ1-1 | TRBV20-1 | - | RGSWGDLNTEAF
TRBJ1-2 | TRBV4-3 | few | ASSQDIATGNYGYT
TRBJ2-1 | TRBV5-4 | - | ASSSNSGGSYNEQF
TRBJ2-1 | TRBV20-1 | many | SVKDYISYNEQF
TRBJ2-5 | TRBV27 | few | ASSLNDVATETQY
TRBJ1-1 | TRBV6-2/TRBV6-3 | - | ASSGSQDMNTEAF
TRBJ2-7 | TRBV5-1 | few | ASRWTVDNYEQY
TRBJ1-6 | TRBV4-2 | - | ASGEQGYNSPLH
TRBJ2-1 | TRBV28 | many | ASNIGAATYNEQF
TRBJ1-6 | TRBV20-1 | - | SAPPERAYNSPLH
TRBJ2-1 | TRBV29-1 | many | SVGEGAYNEQF
TRBJ1-1 | TRBV14 | many | ASSPWTENTEAF
TRBJ2-2 | TRBV4-3 | - | ASSERTSGGGGELF
TRBJ1-1 | TRBV5-1 | many | ASSLLTVTNTEAF
TRBJ2-2 | TRBV19 | few | ASSIKSLQPGELF
TRBJ2-3 | TRBV10-3 | - | AISESTSGGYRTDTQY
TRBJ1-2 | TRBV12-5 | many | ASGFQGGYGYT
TRBJ1-1 | TRBV15 | many | ATSGGDRGLTEAF
TRBJ1-2 | TRBV6-1 | many | ASSEGTGGSYGYT
TRBJ2-7 | TRBV11-2 | many | ASSISRTDYEQY
TRBJ2-6 | TRBV7-4 | few | ASSFKTGSGANVLT
TRBJ1-1 | TRBV5-1 | - | ASSLVWTVNTEAF
TRBJ2-2 | TRBV2 | few | ASSERDRGLGGELF
TRBJ1-2 | TRBV9 | many | ASSVSPAADGYT
TRBJ2-1 | TRBV19 | few | ASSIQSYNEQF
TRBJ2-1 | TRBV28 | many | ASNRDRVPYNEQF
TRBJ2-7 | TRBV2 | - | ASSEDRLPYEQY
TRBJ2-3 | TRBV13 | many | ASSFGTGVLTDTQY
TRBJ2-7 | TRBV6-2/TRBV6-3 | many | ASRQTGTSGYEQY
TRBJ1-2 | TRBV9 | - | ASSVEQGDYGYT
TRBJ2-3 | TRBV7-9 | - | ASSSGQGELYTQY
TRBJ2-1 | TRBV24-1 | - | ATSDFGWTGGYNEQF
TRBJ1-3 | TRBV27 | many | ASSTDSGNTIY
TRBJ2-1 | TRBV14 | - | ASSQDFRDWYEQF
TRBJ2-2 | TRBV20-1 | many | SASGPNTGELF
TRBJ2-5 | TRBV28 | many | ASSPFDRMKVETQY
TRBJ2-1 | TRBV11-3 | many | ASSITRQGRRVAAKQF
TRBJ2-3 | TRBV11-2 | - | ASTISPFSVDTQY
TRBJ2-5 | TRBV11-1 | - | ASSPDRNGAQY
TRBJ2-1 | TRBV28 | - | ASGRGLNEQF
TRBJ2-5 | TRBV5-1 | many | ASSLDLPYQETQY
TRBJ1-3 | TRBV3-1 | - | ASNQATKGGNTIY
TRBJ2-5 | TRBV11-2 | many | ASSTPLGREFKTQY
TRBJ2-7 | TRBV3-1 | many | ASSLRRAGGGNEQY
TRBJ2-1 | TRBV12-3/TRBV12-4 | many | ASTALGLAGVRAYNEQF